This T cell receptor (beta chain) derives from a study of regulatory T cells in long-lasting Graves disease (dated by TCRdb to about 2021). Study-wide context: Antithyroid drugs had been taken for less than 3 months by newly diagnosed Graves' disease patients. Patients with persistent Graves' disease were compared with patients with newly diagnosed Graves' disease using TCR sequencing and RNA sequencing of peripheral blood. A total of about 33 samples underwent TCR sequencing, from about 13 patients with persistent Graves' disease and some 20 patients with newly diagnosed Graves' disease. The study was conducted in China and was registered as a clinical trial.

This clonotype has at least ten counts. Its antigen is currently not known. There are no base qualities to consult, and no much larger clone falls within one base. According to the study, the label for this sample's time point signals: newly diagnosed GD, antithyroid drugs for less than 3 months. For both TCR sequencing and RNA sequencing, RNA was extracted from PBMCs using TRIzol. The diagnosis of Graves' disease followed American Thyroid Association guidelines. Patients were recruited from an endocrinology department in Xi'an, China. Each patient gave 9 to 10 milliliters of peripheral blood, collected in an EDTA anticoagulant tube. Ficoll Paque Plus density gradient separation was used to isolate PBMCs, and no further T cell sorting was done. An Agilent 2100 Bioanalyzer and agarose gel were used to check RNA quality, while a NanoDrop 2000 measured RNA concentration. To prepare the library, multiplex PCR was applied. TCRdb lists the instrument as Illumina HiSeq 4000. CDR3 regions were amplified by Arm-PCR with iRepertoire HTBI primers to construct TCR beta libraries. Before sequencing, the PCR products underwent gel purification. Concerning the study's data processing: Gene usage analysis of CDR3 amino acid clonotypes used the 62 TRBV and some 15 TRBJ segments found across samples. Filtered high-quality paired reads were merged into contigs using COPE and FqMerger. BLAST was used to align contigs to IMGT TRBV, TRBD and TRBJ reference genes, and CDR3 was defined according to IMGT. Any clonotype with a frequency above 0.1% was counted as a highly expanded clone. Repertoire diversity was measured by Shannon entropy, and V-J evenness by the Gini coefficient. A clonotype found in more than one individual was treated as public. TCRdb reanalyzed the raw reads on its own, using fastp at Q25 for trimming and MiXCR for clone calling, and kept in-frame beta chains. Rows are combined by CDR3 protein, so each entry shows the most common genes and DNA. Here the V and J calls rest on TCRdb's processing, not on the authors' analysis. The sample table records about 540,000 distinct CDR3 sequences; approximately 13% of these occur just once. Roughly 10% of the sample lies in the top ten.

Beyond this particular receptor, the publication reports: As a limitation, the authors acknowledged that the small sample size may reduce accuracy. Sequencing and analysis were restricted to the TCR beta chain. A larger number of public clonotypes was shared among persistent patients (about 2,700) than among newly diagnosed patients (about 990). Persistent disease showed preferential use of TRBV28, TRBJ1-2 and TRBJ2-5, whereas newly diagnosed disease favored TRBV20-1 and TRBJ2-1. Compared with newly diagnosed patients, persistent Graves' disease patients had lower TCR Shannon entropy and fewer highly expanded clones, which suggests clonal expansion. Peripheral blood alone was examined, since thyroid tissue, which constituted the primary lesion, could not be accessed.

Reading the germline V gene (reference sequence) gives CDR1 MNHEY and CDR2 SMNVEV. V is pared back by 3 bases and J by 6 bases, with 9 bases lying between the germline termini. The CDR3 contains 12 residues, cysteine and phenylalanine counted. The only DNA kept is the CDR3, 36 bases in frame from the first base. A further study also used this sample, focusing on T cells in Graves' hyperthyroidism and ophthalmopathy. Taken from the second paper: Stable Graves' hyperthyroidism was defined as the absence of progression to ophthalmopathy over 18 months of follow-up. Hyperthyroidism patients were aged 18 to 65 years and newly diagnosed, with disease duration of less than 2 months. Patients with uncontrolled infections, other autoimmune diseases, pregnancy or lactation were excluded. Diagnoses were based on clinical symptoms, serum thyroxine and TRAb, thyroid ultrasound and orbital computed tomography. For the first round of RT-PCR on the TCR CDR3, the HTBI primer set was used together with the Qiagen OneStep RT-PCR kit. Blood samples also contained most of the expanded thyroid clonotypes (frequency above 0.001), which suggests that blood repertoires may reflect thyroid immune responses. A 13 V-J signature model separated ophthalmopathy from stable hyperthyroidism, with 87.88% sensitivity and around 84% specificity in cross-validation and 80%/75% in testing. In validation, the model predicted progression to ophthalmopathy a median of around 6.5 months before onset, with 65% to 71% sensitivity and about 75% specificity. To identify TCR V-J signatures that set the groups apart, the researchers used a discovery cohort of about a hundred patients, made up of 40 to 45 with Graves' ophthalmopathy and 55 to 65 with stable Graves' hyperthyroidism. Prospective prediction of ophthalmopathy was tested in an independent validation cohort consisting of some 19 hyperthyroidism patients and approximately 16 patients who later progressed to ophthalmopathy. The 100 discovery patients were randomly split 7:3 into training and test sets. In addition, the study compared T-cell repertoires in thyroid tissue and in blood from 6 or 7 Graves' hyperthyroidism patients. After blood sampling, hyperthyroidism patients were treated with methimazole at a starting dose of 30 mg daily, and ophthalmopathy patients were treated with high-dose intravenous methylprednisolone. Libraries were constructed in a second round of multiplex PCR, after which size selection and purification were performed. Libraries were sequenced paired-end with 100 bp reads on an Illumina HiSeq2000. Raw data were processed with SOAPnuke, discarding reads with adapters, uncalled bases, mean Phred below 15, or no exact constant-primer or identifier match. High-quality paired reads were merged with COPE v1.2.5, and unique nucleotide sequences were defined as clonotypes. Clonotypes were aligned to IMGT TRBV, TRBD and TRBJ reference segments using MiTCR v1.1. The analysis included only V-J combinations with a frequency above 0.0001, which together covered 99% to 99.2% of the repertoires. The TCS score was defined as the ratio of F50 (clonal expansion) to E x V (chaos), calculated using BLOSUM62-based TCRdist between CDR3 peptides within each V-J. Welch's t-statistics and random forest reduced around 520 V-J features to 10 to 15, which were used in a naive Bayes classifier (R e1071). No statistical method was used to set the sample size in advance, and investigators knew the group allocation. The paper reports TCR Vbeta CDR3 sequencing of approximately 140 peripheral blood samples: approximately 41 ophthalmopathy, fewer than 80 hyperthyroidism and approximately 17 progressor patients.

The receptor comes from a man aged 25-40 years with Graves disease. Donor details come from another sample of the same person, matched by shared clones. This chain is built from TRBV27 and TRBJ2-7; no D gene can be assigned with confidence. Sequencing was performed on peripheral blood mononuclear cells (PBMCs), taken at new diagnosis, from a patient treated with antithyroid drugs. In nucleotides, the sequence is TGTGCCAGCAGTTTCGCAGGTTCCGAGCAGTACTTC. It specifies CASSFAGSEQYF.